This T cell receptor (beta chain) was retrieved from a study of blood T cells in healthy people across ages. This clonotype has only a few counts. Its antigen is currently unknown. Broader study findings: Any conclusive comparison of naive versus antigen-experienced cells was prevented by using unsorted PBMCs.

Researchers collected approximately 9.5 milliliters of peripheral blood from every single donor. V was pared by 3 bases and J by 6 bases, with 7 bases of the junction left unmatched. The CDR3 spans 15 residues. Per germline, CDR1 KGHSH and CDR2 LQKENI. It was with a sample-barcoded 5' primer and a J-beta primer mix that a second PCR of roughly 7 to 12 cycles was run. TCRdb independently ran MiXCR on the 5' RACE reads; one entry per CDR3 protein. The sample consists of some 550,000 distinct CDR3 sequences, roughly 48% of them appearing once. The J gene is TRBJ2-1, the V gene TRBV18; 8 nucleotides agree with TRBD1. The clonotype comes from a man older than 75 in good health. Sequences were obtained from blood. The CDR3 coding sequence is TGTGCCAGCTCACCGAGACAGGGGCCGGGCAATGAGCAGTTCTTC. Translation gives CASSPRQGPGNEQFF. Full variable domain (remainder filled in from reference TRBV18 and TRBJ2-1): NAGVMQNPRHLVRRRGQEARLRCSPMKGHSHVYWYRQLPEEGLKFMVYLQKENIIDESGMPKERFSAEFPKEGPSILRIQQVVRGDSAAYFCASSPRQGPGNEQFFGPGTRLTVL.